This T cell receptor (beta chain) was identified in a study of T cells in Graves' hyperthyroidism and ophthalmopathy. Study overall: Any treatment followed the collection of peripheral blood at initial diagnosis.

Study results and limitations: Researchers found most expanded thyroid clonotypes above 0.001 in blood as well.

From RNA transcripts, TCR beta CDR3 regions were amplified. Researchers ran a first-round RT-PCR on the TCR CDR3 using the HTBI primer set. MiXCR was run by TCRdb on the multiplex PCR reads, yielding one entry per CDR3 protein. Of about 590,000 distinct CDR3 sequences in the sample, about a sixth were seen once. Germline assignment: CDR1 DFQATT and CDR2 SNEGSKA (reference sequence). The CDR3 extends over 16 amino acids. Trimming removed 0 bases at V and 1 base at J, with 14 bases between. Concerning this clonotype itself: Its specificity is unknown.

V gene TRBV20-1 combines with J gene TRBJ2-3; D may be TRBD2 (7 bases). Material: blood. The source of this sequence is a woman between 25 and 40 years old with Graves' hyperthyroidism. The CDR3 DNA reads TGCAGTGCTAGAGATACAGGGAGGGATGGCACAGATACGCAGTATTTT. It is translated as CSARDTGRDGTDTQYF.